These 22 T cell receptor beta chains originate from one sample sequenced in a study of T cells after yellow fever vaccination. MiXCR, run by TCRdb on the 5' RACE reads, gives a single entry per CDR3 protein. This sample has more than 95,000 distinct CDR3 sequences, with 15% found just once. Source: CD8+ T cells sorted from PBMCs, taken 5 days after the yellow fever booster vaccination. These TCRs come from a man between 18 and 29 years old who received the YFV17D yellow fever vaccine.

CDR3 sequence reads: CAIRGGTEAFF. CDR3 DNA sequence: TGTGCCATCAGGGGGGGAACTGAAGCTTTCTTT. This chain joins TRBV19 and TRBJ1-1; 7 bases line up with TRBD1. The CDR3 sequence is 11 residues long. The germline V gene has CDR1 LNHDA and CDR2 SQIVND (reference sequence). With V trimmed by 10 bases and J by 5 bases, 4 bases remained unmatched.

The chain has TRBV25-1 and TRBJ2-5; 9 positions agree with TRBD2. CDR1 is MGHDK and CDR2 is SYGVNS in the germline V gene. Trimming removed 1 base from V and 0 bases from J; junction bases left unmatched: 3. This CDR3 contains 16 residues. DNA for the CDR3: TGTGCCAGCAGTGAATTCCCTAGCGGGGACCAAGAGACCCAGTACTTC. Its translation: CASSEFPSGDQETQYF.

The chain recombines TRBV4-2 with TRBJ1-2; D perhaps matches TRBD1 (5 bases). CDR1 is LGHNA, CDR2 YNFKEQ, per germline. V lost 4 bases and J 6 bases, leaving 12 bases between the germline ends. The CDR3 length is 13 residues. The CDR3: CASSPGDINGYTF. In nucleotides, the CDR3 is TGTGCCAGCAGCCCGGGGGATATAAATGGCTACACCTTC.

The chain recombines TRBV7-2 with TRBJ2-2; 9 bases match TRBD2. CDR3 size: 18 residues. Germline V gene data show CDR1 as SGHTA and CDR2 as FQGNSA. Trimming took 3 bases from V and 0 from J; bases not matched to a gene: 8. CDR3 nucleotide sequence: TGTGCCAGCAGCTTGAGGCGGGGGGGCAGGTCGAACACCGGGGAGCTGTTTTTT. Amino acids: CASSLRRGGRSNTGELFF.

This clonotype was found a few times. The chain employs TRBV12-3 or TRBV12-4 and TRBJ1-1; D possibly corresponds to TRBD1 (6 bases). This CDR3 has 11 residues. V was clipped by 5 bases and J by 8 bases, with 9 bases between them. The DNA of the CDR3 is TGTGCCAGCAGTATAGGGACAGAAGCTTTCTTT. Translation: CASSIGTEAFF.

The chain links TRBV6-5 to TRBJ2-5; a weak D match, TRBD1 (5 bases). Trimming took 2 bases from V and 4 from J, leaving 20 bases between them. The CDR3 is 17 residues long. Germline CDR1 reads MNHEY; CDR2 reads SVGAGI. In DNA form, the CDR3 reads TGTGCCAGCAGTTACGCGACCCTCACAGGCACAGTAGAGACCCAGTACTTC. It translates to CASSYATLTGTVETQYF.

This clonotype was observed many times. The rearrangement links TRBV19 to TRBJ2-6; no firm D call. The V gene lost 4 bases and the J gene lost 0 bases, with 10 bases spanning the gap. CDR1 is LNHDA, CDR2 SQIVND, per germline (reference sequence). The CDR3 loop spans 16 amino acids. The CDR3 coding sequence is TGTGCCAGTAGTAATGGTGGTGTCTCTGGGGCCAACGTCCTGACTTTC. Its protein product is CASSNGGVSGANVLTF.

This clonotype was recorded a few times. V gene TRBV5-4 combines with J gene TRBJ2-1, with a tentative D call TRBD1 (6 bases). V was shortened by 7 bases and J by 6 bases, with 11 bases between the two germline ends. The germline V gene encodes CDR1 SGHNT and CDR2 YYREEE (reference sequence). The CDR3 sequence is 12 residues long. The CDR3 DNA reads as TGTGCCAGCGGCCAGGGGAGCAATGAGCAGTTCTTC. Protein sequence: CASGQGSNEQFF. The entire variable domain, with the rest obtained from reference TRBV5-4 and TRBJ2-1, is as follows: ETGVTQSPTHLIKTRGQQVTLRCSSQSGHNTVSWYQQALGQGPQFIFQYYREEENGRGNFPPRFSGLQFPNYSSELNVNALELDDSALYLCASGQGSNEQFFGPGTRLTVL.

This rearrangement joins TRBV4-1 to TRBJ2-4; D is possibly TRBD2 (6 bases). The germline V gene encodes CDR1 MGHRA and CDR2 YSYEKL. Trimming stripped 8 bases from V and 6 bases from J, with 8 bases between. The CDR3 is 11 amino acids. CDR3 bases: TGCGCCAGCTGGGGAGGAAACATTCAGTACTTC. Amino acids: CASWGGNIQYF.

This clonotype has only a few counts. The V gene is TRBV18, the J gene TRBJ1-4; 7 bases agree with TRBD1. With V trimmed by 6 bases and J by 3 bases, 10 bases remained unmatched. The CDR3 length is 16 residues. Germline V gives CDR1 KGHSH, CDR2 LQKENI. As DNA, the CDR3 is TGTGCCAGCTCCGGAAGAGACAGGGCCGCTAATGAAAAACTGTTTTTT. It specifies CASSGRDRAANEKLFF.

This clonotype was recorded a few times. The V call is TRBV4-1, the J call TRBJ1-6, with 10 positions matching TRBD1. The CDR3 spans 16 residues. The ends lost 3 bases at V and 11 bases at J; junction bases unmatched: 10. The germline V gene encodes CDR1 MGHRA and CDR2 YSYEKL. Here the CDR3 reads CASSQGPGQGLTPLHF. The CDR3 DNA sequence: TGCGCCAGCAGCCAGGGACCGGGACAGGGGTTGACACCCCTCCACTTT.

The V gene is TRBV2, the J gene TRBJ2-3; TRBD1 matches 7 bases. The CDR3 runs 13 residues. V was clipped by 10 bases and J by 5 bases; unmatched bases: 9. CDR1 SNHLY and CDR2 FYNNEI come from the germline V gene. This chain's CDR3 is CANLDRDRDTQYF. Here the CDR3 DNA reads TGTGCCAACCTTGACAGGGACAGAGATACGCAGTATTTT.

This clonotype has just a few counts. The V and J genes are TRBV6-2 or TRBV6-3 and TRBJ2-2; D is ambiguous. Between the trimmed V and J ends, which lost 1 base and 6 bases, there was a span of 3 bases. CDR1 and CDR2 from the germline V gene are MNHEY and SVGEGT. The CDR3 consists of 12 residues. CDR3 loop: CASSYYPGELFF. The CDR3 region has the DNA TGTGCCAGCAGTTACTACCCCGGGGAGCTGTTTTTT.

The chain couples TRBV29-1 to TRBJ2-5; 8 bases line up with TRBD2. V was pared by 6 bases and J by 4 bases, with 7 bases of the junction left unmatched. Per germline, CDR1 SQVTM and CDR2 ANQGSEA. The CDR3 is made up of 13 amino acids. The DNA of the CDR3 is TGCAGCGTGTCGGGACTAGAAGGAGAGACCCAGTACTTC. It yields the protein CSVSGLEGETQYF.

This clonotype was detected a few times. This chain uses TRBV4-3 with TRBJ2-3; D may be TRBD2 (6 bases). Trimming took off 1 base at V and 0 bases at J, with 14 bases between the two ends. The germline gives CDR1 LGHNA, CDR2 YSLEER. The CDR3 is 17 residues long. Written as DNA, the CDR3 is TGCGCCAGCAGCCAAGTGCCTCGACGGGGGAGCACAGATACGCAGTATTTT. Encoded protein: CASSQVPRRGSTDTQYF.

This clonotype occurred a few times. V and J are TRBV29-1 and TRBJ2-1, with D perhaps TRBD1 (5 bases). Trimming shortened V by 2 bases and J by 7 bases, and 15 bases separated the two germline ends. This CDR3 has 14 amino acids. Germline values: CDR1 SQVTM, CDR2 ANQGSEA. CDR3 sequence: CSVEMPSAGNEQFF. DNA for the CDR3: TGCAGCGTTGAAATGCCGTCTGCAGGGAATGAGCAGTTCTTC.

This clonotype was counted a single time. This chain joins TRBV4-1 and TRBJ1-6, with no clear D. Trimming took 0 bases from V and 9 from J, leaving 12 bases between them. CDR3 length: 15 residues. The germline V gene has CDR1 MGHRA and CDR2 YSYEKL. CDR3 protein: CASSQDEGRGSPLHF. The CDR3, as DNA: TGCGCCAGCAGCCAAGATGAGGGTCGGGGTTCACCCCTCCACTTT.

The gene calls are TRBV19 and TRBJ2-3, with unresolved D. Germline CDR1 reads LNHDA; CDR2 reads SQIVND (reference sequence). V lost 3 bases, J lost 5 bases, and 3 bases lay in between. The CDR3 is 11 residues long. The CDR3 nucleotides are TGTGCCAGTAGTATCCGAGATACGCAGTATTTT. It translates to CASSIRDTQYF.

There are a few counts of this clonotype. The junction departs from the called germline gene at one end, perhaps through a read error. The chain links TRBV20-1 to TRBJ1-3; a possible D gene is TRBD1 (6 bases). Looked up from germline, CDR1 is DFQATT and CDR2 is SNEGSKA (reference sequence). The length of the CDR3 is 15 residues. The CDR3 is CSARGDTDSGNTIYF. The CDR3, as DNA: TGCAGTGCCAGAGGGGACACTGACTCTGGAAACACCATATATTTT.

The V call is TRBV6-6, the J call TRBJ1-1; D is unclear. Trimming removed 1 base at V and 5 bases at J, with 11 bases between. In germline, CDR1 is MNHNY, CDR2 SVGAGI (reference sequence). CDR3 length: 14 amino acids. The CDR3: CASSYLRFRTEAFF. The CDR3 DNA sequence: TGTGCCAGCAGTTACTTGCGATTTCGGACTGAAGCTTTCTTT.

J is TRBJ2-3 and V is TRBV6-5; tentatively, D is TRBD2 (5 bases). Per the germline V gene, CDR1 is MNHEY and CDR2 is SVGAGI. V was pared by 4 bases and J by 3 bases, with 17 bases between. There are 16 residues in the CDR3. The CDR3 region has the DNA TGTGCCAGCAGTTTTGGACTGAACATGAGGACAGATACGCAGTATTTT. Protein product: CASSFGLNMRTDTQYF.

In its sample, this clonotype was seen many times. The J gene is TRBJ2-7, the V gene TRBV20-1, with TRBD1 identical over 9 bases. The V segment lost 5 bases and the J segment 4 bases; nucleotides outside the gene matches: 3. CDR3 size: 12 residues. The V gene's germline CDR1 is DFQATT and CDR2 SNEGSKA (reference sequence). CDR3 in DNA: TGCAGTGCTCGGGACAGGGAGTACGAGCAGTACTTC. Amino acids: CSARDREYEQYF.